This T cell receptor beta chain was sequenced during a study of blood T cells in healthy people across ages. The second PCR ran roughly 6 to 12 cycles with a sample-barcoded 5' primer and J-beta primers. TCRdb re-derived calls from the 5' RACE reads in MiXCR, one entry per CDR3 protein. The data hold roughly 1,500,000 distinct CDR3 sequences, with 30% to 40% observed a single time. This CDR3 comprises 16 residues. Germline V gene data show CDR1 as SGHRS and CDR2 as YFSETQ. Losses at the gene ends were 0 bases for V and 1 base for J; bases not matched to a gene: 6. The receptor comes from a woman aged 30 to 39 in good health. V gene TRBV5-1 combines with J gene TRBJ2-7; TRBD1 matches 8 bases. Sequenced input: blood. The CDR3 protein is CASSLVLDRDSYEQYF. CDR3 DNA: TGCGCCAGCAGCTTGGTCTTGGACAGGGATTCCTACGAGCAGTACTTC.